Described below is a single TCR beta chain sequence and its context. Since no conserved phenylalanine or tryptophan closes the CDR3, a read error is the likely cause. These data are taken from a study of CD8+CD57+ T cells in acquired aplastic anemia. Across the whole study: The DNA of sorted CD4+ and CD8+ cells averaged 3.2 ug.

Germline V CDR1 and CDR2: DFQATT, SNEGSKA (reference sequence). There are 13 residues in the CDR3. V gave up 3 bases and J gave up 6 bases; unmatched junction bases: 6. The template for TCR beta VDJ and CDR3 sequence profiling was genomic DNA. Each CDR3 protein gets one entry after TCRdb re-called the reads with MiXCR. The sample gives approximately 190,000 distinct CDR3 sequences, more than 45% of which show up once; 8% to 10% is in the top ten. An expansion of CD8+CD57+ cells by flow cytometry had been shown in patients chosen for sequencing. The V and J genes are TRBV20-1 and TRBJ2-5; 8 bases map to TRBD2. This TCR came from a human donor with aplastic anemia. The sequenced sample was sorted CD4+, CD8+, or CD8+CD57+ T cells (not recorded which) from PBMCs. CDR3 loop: CSARTSVKKTQYS. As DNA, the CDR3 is TGCAGTGCTAGGACTAGCGTCAAAAAGACCCAGTACTCC.